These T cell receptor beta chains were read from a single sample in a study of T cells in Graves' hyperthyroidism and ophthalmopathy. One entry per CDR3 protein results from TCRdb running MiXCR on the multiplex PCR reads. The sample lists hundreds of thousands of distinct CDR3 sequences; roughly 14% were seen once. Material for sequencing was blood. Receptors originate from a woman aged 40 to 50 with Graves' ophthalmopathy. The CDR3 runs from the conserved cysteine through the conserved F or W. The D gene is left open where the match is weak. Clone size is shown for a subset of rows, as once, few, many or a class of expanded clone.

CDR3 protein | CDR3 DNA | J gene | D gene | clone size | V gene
CASSRKGAPSYEQYF | TGTGCCAGTAGTAGGAAGGGGGCCCCCTCCTACGAGCAGTACTTC | TRBJ2-7 | TRBD1 | many | TRBV19
CASSFRVLGETQYF | TGTGCCAGCAGTTTTCGGGTGCTCGGCGAGACCCAGTACTTC | TRBJ2-5 | NA | NA | TRBV12-3/TRBV12-4
CASSLIRDSYEQYF | TGTGCCAGCAGCTTAATCCGGGACAGCTACGAGCAGTACTTC | TRBJ2-7 | TRBD1 | many | TRBV7-2
CASSLYDYEQYF | TGTGCCAGCAGTTTATATGATTACGAGCAGTACTTC | TRBJ2-7 | NA | many | TRBV28
CASTPSGQGAREQYF | TGTGCCAGCACCCCCTCAGGGCAGGGGGCAAGAGAGCAGTACTTC | TRBJ2-7 | TRBD1 | many | TRBV6-2/TRBV6-3
CSARDPSGSPGYEQYF | TGCAGTGCTAGAGATCCTAGCGGGTCCCCTGGCTACGAGCAGTACTTC | TRBJ2-7 | TRBD2 | few | TRBV20-1
CASRGTGSGSNTGELFF | TGTGCCAGCAGAGGGACAGGGAGTGGGTCGAACACCGGGGAGCTGTTTTTT | TRBJ2-2 | TRBD1 | once | TRBV6-1
CASTKSTGNQETQYF | TGTGCCAGCACCAAGAGCACAGGGAACCAAGAGACCCAGTACTTC | TRBJ2-5 | NA | few | TRBV6-1
CASSFPSRTDTQYF | TGTGCCAGCAGTTTCCCCAGTCGCACAGATACGCAGTATTTT | TRBJ2-3 | NA | few | TRBV12-3/TRBV12-4
CASSEWGQGATEAFF | TGTGCCAGCAGTGAATGGGGACAGGGGGCCACTGAAGCTTTCTTT | TRBJ1-1 | TRBD1 | NA | TRBV6-1
CASSQFRLNTEAFF | TGCGCCAGCAGCCAATTCAGGCTGAACACTGAAGCTTTCTTT | TRBJ1-1 | NA | NA | TRBV4-1
CASSSDGGSNQPQHF | TGTGCCAGCAGCTCCGACGGAGGGAGCAATCAGCCCCAGCATTTT | TRBJ1-5 | NA | NA | TRBV5-6
CASSPWTQETQYF | TGTGCCAGCAGCCCTTGGACCCAAGAGACCCAGTACTTC | TRBJ2-5 | NA | many | TRBV7-9
CASSLNGQGEQYF | TGTGCCAGCAGCTTAAACGGACAGGGCGAGCAGTACTTC | TRBJ2-7 | TRBD1 | many | TRBV7-9
CANPRAQANTEAFF | TGTGCCAACCCCCGCGCGCAAGCGAACACTGAAGCTTTCTTT | TRBJ1-1 | NA | many | TRBV2
CASSESLAGEVFRDTGELFF | TGCGCCAGCAGTGAGTCCCTAGCGGGAGAGGTATTTCGGGACACCGGGGAGCTGTTTTTT | TRBJ2-2 | TRBD2 | NA | TRBV10-1
CSAKDRANYGYTF | TGCAGTGCCAAAGACAGAGCTAACTATGGCTACACCTTC | TRBJ1-2 | NA | many | TRBV20-1
CASSLESGLQTQYF | TGTGCCAGCAGCTTAGAATCAGGTTTGCAGACCCAGTACTTC | TRBJ2-5 | NA | NA | TRBV7-2
CASSRRPGMGAGELFF | TGTGCCAGCAGTCGCCGCCCGGGCATGGGGGCCGGGGAGCTGTTTTTT | TRBJ2-2 | NA | few | TRBV6-1
CASSQDRGGFWGYTF | TGCGCCAGCAGCCAAGATCGGGGCGGGTTTTGGGGCTACACCTTC | TRBJ1-2 | NA | many | TRBV4-3
CSASSQNTEAFF | TGCAGTGCTAGTAGCCAGAACACTGAAGCTTTCTTT | TRBJ1-1 | NA | NA | TRBV20-1
CASSTPHGKQYF | TGTGCCAGCAGTACCCCCCACGGGAAGCAGTACTTC | TRBJ2-7 | NA | many | TRBV28
CATGRENAGPLGDEQYF | TGTGCCACCGGCCGAGAGAACGCGGGCCCGCTGGGAGACGAGCAGTACTTC | TRBJ2-7 | NA | few | TRBV10-3
CSARDLAGEWGYTF | TGCAGTGCTAGAGATCTAGCAGGGGAATGGGGCTACACCTTC | TRBJ1-2 | NA | many | TRBV20-1
CASRRTYEQYF | TGTGCCAGCAGACGAACCTACGAGCAGTACTTC | TRBJ2-7 | NA | NA | TRBV2